This TCR beta chain is drawn from a study of blood T cells in healthy people across ages. Alongside a J-beta primer mix, a sample-barcoded 5' primer served in a second PCR lasting about 6 to 11 cycles. Through a template-switch adaptor with 12 random nucleotides, each cDNA molecule received a tag. TCRdb independently ran MiXCR on the 5' RACE reads; one entry per CDR3 protein. The top ten hold roughly 12% of the sample, which has about 1.6 million distinct CDR3 sequences, 30% to 40% seen once. Trimming left V 3 bases short and J 1 base short, with 15 bases between. This CDR3 is built from 15 residues. Germline V gives CDR1 DFQATT, CDR2 SNEGSKA (reference sequence). Turning to this clonotype: No antigen is known for it.

Study outcomes and limitations: Getting older went along with TCR beta diversity per million T cells dropping roughly linearly.

This receptor was identified in a woman aged 25-40 years in good health. The gene calls are TRBV20-1 and TRBJ1-1; possible D gene TRBD1, 6 bases. What was sequenced was blood. The CDR3 DNA reads TGCAGTGCTAGTCCACCACCGGGACAGAACACTGAAGCTTTCTTT. Protein: CSASPPPGQNTEAFF.